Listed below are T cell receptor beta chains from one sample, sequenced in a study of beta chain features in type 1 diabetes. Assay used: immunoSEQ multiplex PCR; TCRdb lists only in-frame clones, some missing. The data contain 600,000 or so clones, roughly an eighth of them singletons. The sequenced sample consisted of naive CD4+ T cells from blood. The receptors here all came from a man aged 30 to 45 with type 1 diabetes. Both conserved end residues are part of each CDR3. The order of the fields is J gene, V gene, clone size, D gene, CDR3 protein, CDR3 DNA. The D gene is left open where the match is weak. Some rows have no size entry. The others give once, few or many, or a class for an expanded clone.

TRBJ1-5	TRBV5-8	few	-	CASSPTGQPQHF	TGTGCCAGCAGCCCTACAGGGCAGCCCCAGCATTTT
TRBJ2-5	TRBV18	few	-	CASSPRAVGATQYF	TGTGCCAGCTCACCAAGGGCAGTGGGGGCGACCCAGTACTTC
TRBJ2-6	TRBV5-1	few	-	CASSLWARAVSGANVLTF	TGCGCCAGCAGCTTGTGGGCCAGGGCCGTCTCTGGGGCCAACGTCCTGACTTTC
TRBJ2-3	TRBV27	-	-	CASSLSRVTDTQYF	TGTGCCAGCAGTCTCAGCAGGGTCACAGATACGCAGTATTTT
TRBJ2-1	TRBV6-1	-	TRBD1	CASSSGQNEQFF	TGTGCCAGCAGTTCGGGACAGAATGAGCAGTTCTTC
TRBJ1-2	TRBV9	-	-	CASSVVGQSYGYTF	TGTGCCAGCAGCGTAGTGGGGCAGAGCTATGGCTACACCTTC
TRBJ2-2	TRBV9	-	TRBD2	CASSVSGGSTGELFF	TGTGCCAGCAGCGTATCGGGGGGTAGCACCGGGGAGCTGTTTTTT
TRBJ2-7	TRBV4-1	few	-	CASSHPGSEQYF	TGCGCCAGCAGCCACCCAGGGTCCGAGCAGTACTTC
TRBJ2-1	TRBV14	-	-	CASAAVRSYNEQFF	TGTGCCAGCGCGGCTGTCCGCTCCTACAATGAGCAGTTCTTC
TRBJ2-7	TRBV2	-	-	CASSGGLDYEQYF	TGTGCCAGCAGTGGGGGACTGGACTACGAGCAGTACTTC
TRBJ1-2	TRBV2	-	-	CASSVDGGYGYTF	TGTGCCAGCAGTGTAGACGGGGGATATGGCTACACCTTC
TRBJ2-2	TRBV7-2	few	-	CASSFTGELFF	TGTGCCAGCAGCTTCACCGGGGAGCTGTTTTTT